This T cell receptor (beta chain) was documented in a study of blood T cell repertoires in COVID-19. Across the whole study: From the United States, Italy and Spain came samples of acute and convalescent COVID-19.

The study assigned cohorts using participant-reported clinical history. Two negative PCRs, clearance, or symptom resolution had been documented for recovered Cohort 3 donors. This CDR3 region has 13 residues. Germline CDR1 reads MDHEN; CDR2 reads SYDVKM. V lost 8 bases to trimming and J lost 1 base, with 10 bases between them. Produced via immunoSEQ multiplex PCR; TCRdb's table is partial and in-frame only. Of about 180,000 clones in the sample, more than 80% were seen once. The chain couples TRBV28 to TRBJ2-3, with D perhaps TRBD2 (6 bases). Sequencing was carried out using PBMCs or T cells enriched from blood (not recorded which). The clonotype comes from a man aged 40-50 years who had recovered from COVID-19. The CDR3 here is CASQGGGTDTQYF. CDR3 bases: TGTGCCAGCCAGGGCGGGGGCACAGATACGCAGTATTTT.